A selection of T cell receptor beta chains follows, all from one sample in a study of cytomegalovirus exposure and HLA in healthy donors. The table came from immunoSEQ multiplex PCR; TCRdb's copy has only in-frame clones and leaves some out. The sample lists around 140,000 clones, more than 75% seen once, with around 1.9% in the top ten. Material for sequencing was PBMCs. The source is a middle-aged man in good health and CMV-seronegative. The CDR3 runs from the conserved cysteine through the conserved F or W. The order of the fields is clone size, J gene, D gene, V gene, CDR3 DNA, CDR3 protein. The D gene is left open where the match is weak. The size entry is marked missing in some rows and otherwise reads once, few, many or a size class.

abundance: -
j_gene: TRBJ2-3
d_gene: -
v_gene: TRBV9
CDR3nt: TGTGCCAGCAGCGTCTACAGCGATACGCAGTATTTT
CDR3aa: CASSVYSDTQYF

abundance: -
j_gene: TRBJ1-2
d_gene: -
v_gene: TRBV28
CDR3nt: TGTGCCAGCAGTTTATTCGGTTCCGGGGCAGGGGTTGGCTACACCTTC
CDR3aa: CASSLFGSGAGVGYTF

abundance: once
j_gene: TRBJ1-1
d_gene: -
v_gene: TRBV19
CDR3nt: TGTGCCAGTAGTCGGGAGGTCATGAACACTGAAGCTTTCTTT
CDR3aa: CASSREVMNTEAFF

abundance: -
j_gene: TRBJ1-2
d_gene: -
v_gene: TRBV30
CDR3nt: TGTGCCTGGAGTGTCTGGGGCAGGGTGGATGGCTACACCTTC
CDR3aa: CAWSVWGRVDGYTF

abundance: -
j_gene: TRBJ2-3
d_gene: TRBD1
v_gene: TRBV9
CDR3nt: TGTGCCAGCAGCGAGAGGGGGCTCACAGATACGCAGTATTTT
CDR3aa: CASSERGLTDTQYF

abundance: -
j_gene: TRBJ2-7
d_gene: -
v_gene: TRBV7-9
CDR3nt: TGTGCCAGTCTCGGAGCGGGCCCATCCTACGAGCAGTACTTC
CDR3aa: CASLGAGPSYEQYF

abundance: -
j_gene: TRBJ2-1
d_gene: -
v_gene: TRBV14
CDR3nt: TGTGCCAGCAGCCAAGGGAGGCCGATCAATGAGCAGTTCTTC
CDR3aa: CASSQGRPINEQFF

abundance: -
j_gene: TRBJ2-1
d_gene: -
v_gene: TRBV6-6
CDR3nt: TGTGCCAGCAGTTGGGCTAGCAGTCCCAATGAGCAGTTCTTC
CDR3aa: CASSWASSPNEQFF

abundance: -
j_gene: TRBJ2-2
d_gene: TRBD2
v_gene: TRBV13
CDR3nt: TGTGCCAGCAGCTTGCAACTAGCGGGAGGAGCCGGGGAGCTGTTTTTT
CDR3aa: CASSLQLAGGAGELFF

abundance: -
j_gene: TRBJ2-5
d_gene: TRBD2
v_gene: TRBV28
CDR3nt: TGTGCCAGCAGGGACAGGGAAAAACTCCTAGCGGGGGTCTCCCAAGAGACCCAGTACTTC
CDR3aa: CASRDREKLLAGVSQETQYF

abundance: -
j_gene: TRBJ1-2
d_gene: -
v_gene: TRBV27
CDR3nt: TGTGCCAGCAGTTTATCGAGGACATCTATGAATGGCTACACCTTC
CDR3aa: CASSLSRTSMNGYTF

abundance: -
j_gene: TRBJ2-7
d_gene: TRBD1
v_gene: TRBV5-4
CDR3nt: TGTGCCAGCAGCCCAAGACAGGGGGTCTCCTACGAGCAGTACTTC
CDR3aa: CASSPRQGVSYEQYF

abundance: -
j_gene: TRBJ2-3
d_gene: TRBD2
v_gene: TRBV7-2
CDR3nt: TGTGCCAGCAGCCTGGGGACTAGCGGGGGAGTTGATACGCAGTATTTT
CDR3aa: CASSLGTSGGVDTQYF

abundance: -
j_gene: TRBJ1-3
d_gene: -
v_gene: TRBV4-1
CDR3nt: TGCGCCAGCAGCCAAGAATCTTCCCGGTCGCTCGGAAACACCATATATTTT
CDR3aa: CASSQESSRSLGNTIYF

abundance: -
j_gene: TRBJ2-7
d_gene: TRBD2
v_gene: TRBV15
CDR3nt: TGTGCCACCAGCAGTGGGACTAGCGGGGGCCCCTACGAGCAGTACTTC
CDR3aa: CATSSGTSGGPYEQYF

abundance: -
j_gene: TRBJ2-7
d_gene: TRBD2
v_gene: TRBV10-2
CDR3nt: TGCGCCAGCACAGTTCTAGCGGGAGTTAGCTCCTACGAGCAGTACTTC
CDR3aa: CASTVLAGVSSYEQYF

abundance: few
j_gene: TRBJ2-5
d_gene: -
v_gene: TRBV4-1
CDR3nt: TGCGCCAGCAGAGGGCAGGGCCGGCAAGAGACCCAGTACTTC
CDR3aa: CASRGQGRQETQYF

abundance: few
j_gene: TRBJ2-4
d_gene: -
v_gene: TRBV13
CDR3nt: TGTGCCAGCAGCGAGGAATCCAAAAACATTCAGTACTTC
CDR3aa: CASSEESKNIQYF

abundance: -
j_gene: TRBJ2-1
d_gene: -
v_gene: TRBV19
CDR3nt: TGTGCCAGTAGTATCCCGACGGGGTACAATGAGCAGTTCTTC
CDR3aa: CASSIPTGYNEQFF

abundance: once
j_gene: TRBJ1-1
d_gene: TRBD1
v_gene: TRBV6-4
CDR3nt: TGTGCCAGCAGACATGGAACGGACAGGGGGACGAACACTGAAGCTTTCTTT
CDR3aa: CASRHGTDRGTNTEAFF

abundance: -
j_gene: TRBJ2-1
d_gene: TRBD2
v_gene: TRBV18
CDR3nt: TGTGCCAGCTCACAAGCGGGGGGGCCCTACAATGAGCAGTTCTTC
CDR3aa: CASSQAGGPYNEQFF

abundance: -
j_gene: TRBJ2-1
d_gene: TRBD2
v_gene: TRBV7-3
CDR3nt: TGTGCCAGCAGCCCTGACCGTCTAGCGGGGATGGGAAATGAGCAGTTCTTC
CDR3aa: CASSPDRLAGMGNEQFF

abundance: -
j_gene: TRBJ1-1
d_gene: TRBD1
v_gene: TRBV19
CDR3nt: TGTGCCAGTAGTAAAGACCGGGACAGCCAAGCTTTCTTT
CDR3aa: CASSKDRDSQAFF

abundance: -
j_gene: TRBJ1-1
d_gene: -
v_gene: TRBV6-6
CDR3nt: TGTGCCAGCAGTTACTCGTGGGGGGAGAACACTGAAGCTTTCTTT
CDR3aa: CASSYSWGENTEAFF

abundance: few
j_gene: TRBJ1-1
d_gene: -
v_gene: TRBV4-1
CDR3nt: TGCGCCAGCAGCCAAGATGGGACTGGGGCTTTCTTT
CDR3aa: CASSQDGTGAFF

abundance: -
j_gene: TRBJ2-2
d_gene: TRBD2
v_gene: TRBV27
CDR3nt: TGTGCCAGCAGCCCGGGACTACTCAACACCGGGGAGCTGTTTTTT
CDR3aa: CASSPGLLNTGELFF

abundance: medium-sized
j_gene: TRBJ2-7
d_gene: TRBD2
v_gene: TRBV4-1
CDR3nt: TGCGCCAGCAGCCAAGATTTTAGCGGGGCCATCTACGAGCAGTACTTC
CDR3aa: CASSQDFSGAIYEQYF

abundance: -
j_gene: TRBJ1-2
d_gene: -
v_gene: TRBV28
CDR3nt: TGTGCCAGCAGAATTCAATTAGGACTGGACTATGGCTACACCTTC
CDR3aa: CASRIQLGLDYGYTF

abundance: -
j_gene: TRBJ1-4
d_gene: -
v_gene: TRBV13
CDR3nt: TGTGCCAGCAGCTCGAGACAGTCGGGTGAAAAACTGTTTTTT
CDR3aa: CASSSRQSGEKLFF

abundance: -
j_gene: TRBJ2-3
d_gene: TRBD2
v_gene: TRBV9
CDR3nt: TGTGCCAGCAGCATGCGACTAGCGGGGAGCACAGATACGCAGTATTTT
CDR3aa: CASSMRLAGSTDTQYF

abundance: -
j_gene: TRBJ1-5
d_gene: -
v_gene: TRBV6-5
CDR3nt: TGTGCCAGCAGACAGGGAAATCAGCCCCAGCATTTT
CDR3aa: CASRQGNQPQHF

abundance: -
j_gene: TRBJ2-7
d_gene: TRBD1
v_gene: TRBV19
CDR3nt: TGTGCCAGTAGTATAGCGACAGGGGGCGCGTACGAGCAGTACTTC
CDR3aa: CASSIATGGAYEQYF

abundance: -
j_gene: TRBJ2-1
d_gene: TRBD2
v_gene: TRBV5-1
CDR3nt: TGCGCCAGCAGCTTGGAAGTGGGGACTACCCTTCTAAGCTACAATGAGCAGTTCTTC
CDR3aa: CASSLEVGTTLLSYNEQFF

abundance: -
j_gene: TRBJ2-7
d_gene: TRBD1
v_gene: TRBV30
CDR3nt: TGTGCCTGGAGTATGGGACAGGTCTACGAGCAGTACTTC
CDR3aa: CAWSMGQVYEQYF

abundance: once
j_gene: TRBJ2-3
d_gene: TRBD1
v_gene: TRBV27
CDR3nt: TGTGCCAGCAGTTTGGGCAGGGGGCGTGATACGCAGTATTTT
CDR3aa: CASSLGRGRDTQYF

abundance: -
j_gene: TRBJ1-2
d_gene: TRBD1
v_gene: TRBV19
CDR3nt: TGTGCCAGTAGCGATGACAGGGCGGTTAACTATGGCTACACCTTC
CDR3aa: CASSDDRAVNYGYTF

abundance: -
j_gene: TRBJ2-1
d_gene: -
v_gene: TRBV4-1
CDR3nt: TGCGCCAGCAGCCAAGATAATCCCTACAATGAGCAGTTCTTC
CDR3aa: CASSQDNPYNEQFF

abundance: few
j_gene: TRBJ2-2
d_gene: -
v_gene: TRBV6-4
CDR3nt: TGTGCCAGCAGTGACTCGAGAGGGTTGTCGAGCACCGGGGAGCTGTTTTTT
CDR3aa: CASSDSRGLSSTGELFF

abundance: -
j_gene: TRBJ2-1
d_gene: TRBD2
v_gene: TRBV19
CDR3nt: TGTGCCAGTAGTATCGCGGGCAGGGGCGGGAGGAATGAGCAGTTCTTC
CDR3aa: CASSIAGRGGRNEQFF

abundance: -
j_gene: TRBJ2-4
d_gene: TRBD1
v_gene: TRBV5-6
CDR3nt: TGTGCCAGCAGCTTGGGACACACAGGGGGCCCTCAGTACTTC
CDR3aa: CASSLGHTGGPQYF

abundance: -
j_gene: TRBJ2-7
d_gene: TRBD1
v_gene: TRBV2
CDR3nt: TGTGCCAGCAGTGAAGCGCGAGGGACAGCCTACGAGCAGTACTTC
CDR3aa: CASSEARGTAYEQYF

abundance: -
j_gene: TRBJ2-4
d_gene: -
v_gene: TRBV10-1
CDR3nt: TGCGCCAGCAGTGAGACTGATTTAGCCAAAAACATTCAGTACTTC
CDR3aa: CASSETDLAKNIQYF

abundance: -
j_gene: TRBJ2-7
d_gene: TRBD1
v_gene: TRBV5-6
CDR3nt: TGTGCCAGCAGCTTTTGGACAGGGCCATCTACGGAGCAGTACTTC
CDR3aa: CASSFWTGPSTEQYF

abundance: -
j_gene: TRBJ1-2
d_gene: -
v_gene: TRBV27
CDR3nt: TGTGCCAGCAAAGGTCAGGGTACACCATATGGCTACACCTTC
CDR3aa: CASKGQGTPYGYTF

abundance: -
j_gene: TRBJ2-3
d_gene: -
v_gene: TRBV4-3
CDR3nt: TGCGCCAGCAGCATGGAGTCCGATACGCAGTATTTT
CDR3aa: CASSMESDTQYF

abundance: -
j_gene: TRBJ1-1
d_gene: -
v_gene: TRBV2
CDR3nt: TGTGCCAGCAGAGAACAGGGTAGGTTCACTGAAGCTTTCTTT
CDR3aa: CASREQGRFTEAFF

abundance: -
j_gene: TRBJ2-7
d_gene: -
v_gene: TRBV4-3
CDR3nt: TGCGCCAGCAGCCAAGGGGGACTGGCTACCTACGAGCAGTACTTC
CDR3aa: CASSQGGLATYEQYF

abundance: -
j_gene: TRBJ2-5
d_gene: -
v_gene: TRBV27
CDR3nt: TGTGCCAGCAGTTTGGGGGGGGCGTATGAGACCCAGTACTTC
CDR3aa: CASSLGGAYETQYF

abundance: once
j_gene: TRBJ1-2
d_gene: TRBD1
v_gene: TRBV2
CDR3nt: TGTGCCAGCAACGCTAGGGGACAGAATAACTATGGCTACACCTTC
CDR3aa: CASNARGQNNYGYTF

abundance: few
j_gene: TRBJ2-5
d_gene: -
v_gene: TRBV28
CDR3nt: TGTGCCAGCAGTTTAGTGGGCGCCGGGACCCAGTACTTC
CDR3aa: CASSLVGAGTQYF